The present entry profiles one T cell receptor (beta chain) with its context. The data are from a study of human T cells and chemical hapten exposure. TCRdb reprocessed the RACE reads via MiXCR and lists one record per CDR3 protein. The sample carries some 59,000 distinct CDR3 sequences, approximately 10% recorded once. As for time point: pre-sensitization, week 0. Treatment meaning: therapeutic diphenylcyclopropenone sensitization with weekly scalp DPC. Germline values: CDR1 SGHNT, CDR2 YYREEE (reference sequence). The CDR3 totals 15 residues. V lost 5 bases and J lost 6, with 18 bases in between. This receptor was taken from a woman aged 35 to 49 with alopecia areata. Some clones in this sample may be carry-over from other donors' samples. The genes are TRBV5-4 and TRBJ2-1; a possible D gene is TRBD1 (6 bases). This specimen was whole blood, taken in connection with sensitization to the hapten diphenylcyclopropenone (DPC). The CDR3 coding sequence is TGTGCCAGCAGGCCCGCTCGCCTGACAGGCAATGAGCAGTTCTTC. It encodes CASRPARLTGNEQFF.